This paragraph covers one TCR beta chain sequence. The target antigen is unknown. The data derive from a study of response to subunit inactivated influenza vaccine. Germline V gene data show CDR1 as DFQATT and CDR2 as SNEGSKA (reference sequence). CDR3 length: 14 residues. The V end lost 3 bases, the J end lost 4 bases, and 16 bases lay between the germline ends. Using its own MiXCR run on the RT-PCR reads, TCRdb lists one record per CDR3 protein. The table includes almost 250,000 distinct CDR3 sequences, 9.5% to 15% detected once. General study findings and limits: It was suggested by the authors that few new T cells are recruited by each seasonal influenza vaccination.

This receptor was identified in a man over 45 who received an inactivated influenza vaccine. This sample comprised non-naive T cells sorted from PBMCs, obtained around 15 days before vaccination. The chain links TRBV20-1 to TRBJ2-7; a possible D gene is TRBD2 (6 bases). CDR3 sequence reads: CSASDPGASYEQYF. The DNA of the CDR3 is TGCAGTGCTAGCGATCCGGGAGCTAGTTACGAGCAGTACTTC.